The sequence of this T cell receptor (beta chain) was determined in a study of blood T cell repertoires in COVID-19 (dated by TCRdb to the early 2020s). Notes on the research overall: The collaborator samples originated in the United States, Italy and Spain and spanned the acute and convalescent phases of COVID-19. The prospective study material was composed of cDNA or gDNA derived from T cells, B-cell-depleted T cells, or PBMCs. The sample metadata nearly always contained a de-identified subject ID, COVID-19 status, age in years and sex. The repertoires were released in a freely available public database intended as a resource for research on the immune response to SARS-CoV-2. HLA class I and class II types, where available, came from metadata supplied by the sample provider rather than from assay-based typing. The dataset comprised deeply sampled blood TCRbeta repertoires from subjects exposed to, actively infected with, or recovered from COVID-19. The samples were drawn from two sources: the first 160 participants of the ongoing ImmuneRACE study, and 1,200 or so subjects contributed by 6 global collaborators.

The study at large found these results: The quantity of clinical and demographic metadata differed by source and by participant and was supplied without curation.

About this clone itself: Its antigen is unknown. Per-base qualities were not stored, and no clone one base away is much larger.

Via the germline V gene, CDR1 is SNHLY and CDR2 FYNNEI. The CDR3 sequence holds 15 residues, the cysteine and phenylalanine included. The CDR3 DNA has 45 bases and is translated from base 1. Trimming at the junction amounts to 7 bases on V and 0 bases on J, and the germline ends lie 10 bases apart. TCRbeta CDR3 regions were amplified from genomic DNA using the immunoSEQ Assay, a bias-controlled multiplex PCR. As for the original processing: Within the assay, amplification of reference gene primers was used to estimate how many nucleated cells each sample contained. To quantify the absolute abundance of each unique TCRbeta CDR3 rearrangement, sequence reads were collapsed and filtered. For each sample, productive Simpson clonality was calculated by taking the square root of Simpson's diversity index across productive rearrangements. TCRdb holds this immuneACCESS table with in-frame rearrangements only. Some clones are missing; in checked studies, unresolved V genes explain under half, and the rest has no known cause. V and J calls and clone size are those listed in that table; D and trimming were worked out from the DNA. Counted in this sample were 40,000 or so clones; approximately 91% of them appeared once. Of the sample, 15% to 18% falls within the top ten clones.

Whole blood was collected in K2EDTA tubes by collaborating institutions according to the institutions' own protocols. For TCRbeta analysis, collaborator samples were shipped as frozen whole blood, as isolated PBMCs, or as DNA extracted from either sample type. The receptor was isolated from a woman aged 25 to 39 in a cohort sampled during active COVID-19. Material for sequencing was peripheral blood. The chain couples TRBV2 to TRBJ1-6; no D segment can be confidently identified. The CDR3 reads as follows: CASTLSSSYNSPLHF. In nucleotide form, the sequence is TGTGCCAGCACCCTATCTAGCTCCTATAATTCACCCCTCCACTTT.